The present T cell receptor beta chain was sequenced within a study of T cells in Graves' hyperthyroidism and ophthalmopathy. The investigators amplified TCR beta CDR3 regions from RNA transcripts. The primer set for the first-round RT-PCR of the TCR CDR3 was HTBI. From the multiplex PCR reads, TCRdb called clonotypes with MiXCR, one entry per CDR3 protein. The table includes a few hundred thousand distinct CDR3 sequences, around 16% detected once. Looked up from germline, CDR1 is DFQATT and CDR2 is SNEGSKA (reference sequence). This CDR3 contains 13 residues. Trimming took off 0 bases at V and 9 bases at J, with 11 bases between the two ends.

The sample taken for sequencing was blood. This TCR came from a woman in her 30s with Graves' hyperthyroidism. V and J are TRBV20-1 and TRBJ2-2, with D perhaps matching TRBD1 (5 bases). The CDR3 DNA reads as TGCAGTGCTAGAGAAGGCAGGGTCCGGGAGCTGTTTTTT. Translating gives CSAREGRVRELFF.